This T cell receptor (beta chain) came from a study of human T cells and chemical hapten exposure. Study-wide results and limits: Healthy individuals' immune responses may differ from those of donors, who had alopecia.

This clonotype was counted many times. Its antigen remains unidentified. In TCRdb, the RACE reads were re-called with MiXCR into one record per CDR3 protein. The table lists tens of thousands of distinct CDR3 sequences, approximately 3.5% of them singletons. The germline CDR1 and CDR2 sequences are MGHRA and YSYEKL. Trimming left V 5 bases short and J 10 bases short, with 12 bases between. This CDR3 is built from 12 residues. Sample time point: patch test 2, 6 weeks after DPC sensitization. The treatment: therapeutic diphenylcyclopropenone sensitization with weekly scalp DPC. This clonotype was sampled from a man between 35 and 55 years old with alopecia areata. Some clones in this sample may be carry-over from other donors' samples. Sequenced material: whole blood, taken in connection with sensitization to the hapten diphenylcyclopropenone (DPC). The chain has TRBV4-1 and TRBJ2-1; no reliable D call. The DNA of the CDR3 is TGCGCCAGCAGCTCCCGGCATCGGGAGCAGTTCTTC. Encoded protein: CASSSRHREQFF.